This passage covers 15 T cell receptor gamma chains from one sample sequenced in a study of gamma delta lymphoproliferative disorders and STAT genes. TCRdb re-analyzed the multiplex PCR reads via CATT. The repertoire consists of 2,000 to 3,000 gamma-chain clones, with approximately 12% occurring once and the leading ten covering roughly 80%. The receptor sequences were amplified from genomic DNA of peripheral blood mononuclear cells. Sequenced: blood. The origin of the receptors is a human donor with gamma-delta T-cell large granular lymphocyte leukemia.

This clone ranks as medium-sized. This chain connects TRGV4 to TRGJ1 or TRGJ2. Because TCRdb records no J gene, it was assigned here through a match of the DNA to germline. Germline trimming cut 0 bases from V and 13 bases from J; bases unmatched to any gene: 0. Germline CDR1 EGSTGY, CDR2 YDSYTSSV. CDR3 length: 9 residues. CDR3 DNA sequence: TGTGCCACCTGGGATGGGAAACTCTTT. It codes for CATWDGKLF.

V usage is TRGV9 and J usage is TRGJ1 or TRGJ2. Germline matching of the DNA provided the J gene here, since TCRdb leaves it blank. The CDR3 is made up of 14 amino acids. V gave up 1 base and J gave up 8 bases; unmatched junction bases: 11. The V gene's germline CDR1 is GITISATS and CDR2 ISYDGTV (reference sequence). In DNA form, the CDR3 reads TGTGCCTTGTGGGAGGTCATAATAGAGAATAAGAAACTCTTT. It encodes CALWEVIIENKKLF.

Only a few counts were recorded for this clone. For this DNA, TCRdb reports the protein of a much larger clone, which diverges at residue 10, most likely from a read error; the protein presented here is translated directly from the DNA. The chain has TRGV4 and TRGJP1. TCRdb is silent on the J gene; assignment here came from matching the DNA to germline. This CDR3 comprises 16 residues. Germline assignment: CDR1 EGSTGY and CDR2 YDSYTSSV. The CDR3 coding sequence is TGTGCCACCTGGGATGGTCTCAATACCAATGGTTGGTTCAAGATATTT. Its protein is CATWDGLNTNGWFKIF.

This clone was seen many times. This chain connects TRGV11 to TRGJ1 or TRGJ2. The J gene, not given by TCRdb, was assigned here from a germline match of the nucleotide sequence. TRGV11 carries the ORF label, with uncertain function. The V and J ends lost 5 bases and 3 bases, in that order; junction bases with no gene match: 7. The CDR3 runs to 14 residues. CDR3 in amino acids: CACWINPCYYKKLF. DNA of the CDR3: TGTGCCTGCTGGATTAACCCCTGTTATTATAAGAAACTCTTT.

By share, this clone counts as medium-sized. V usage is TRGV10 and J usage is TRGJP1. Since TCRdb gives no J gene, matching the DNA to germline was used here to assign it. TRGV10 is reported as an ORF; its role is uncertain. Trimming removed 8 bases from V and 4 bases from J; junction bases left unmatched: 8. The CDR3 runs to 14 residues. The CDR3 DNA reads TGTGCTGCGTGGACCGGGGGCACTGGTTGGTTCAAGATATTT. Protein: CAAWTGGTGWFKIF.

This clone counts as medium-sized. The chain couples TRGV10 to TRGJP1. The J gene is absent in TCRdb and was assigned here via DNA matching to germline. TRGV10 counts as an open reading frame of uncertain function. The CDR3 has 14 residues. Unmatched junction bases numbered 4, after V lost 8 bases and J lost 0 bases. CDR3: CAAWDYTTGWFKIF. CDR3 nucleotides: TGTGCTGCGTGGGATTATACCACTGGTTGGTTCAAGATATTT.

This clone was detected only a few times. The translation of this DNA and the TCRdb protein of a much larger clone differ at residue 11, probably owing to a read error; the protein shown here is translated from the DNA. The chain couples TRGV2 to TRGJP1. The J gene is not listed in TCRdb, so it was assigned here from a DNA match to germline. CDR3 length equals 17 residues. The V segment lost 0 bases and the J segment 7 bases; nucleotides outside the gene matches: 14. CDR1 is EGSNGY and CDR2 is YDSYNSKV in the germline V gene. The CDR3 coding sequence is TGTGCCACCTGGGACGGGCGATGTGGGGCCAATGGTTGGTTCAAGATATTT. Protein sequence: CATWDGRCGANGWFKIF.

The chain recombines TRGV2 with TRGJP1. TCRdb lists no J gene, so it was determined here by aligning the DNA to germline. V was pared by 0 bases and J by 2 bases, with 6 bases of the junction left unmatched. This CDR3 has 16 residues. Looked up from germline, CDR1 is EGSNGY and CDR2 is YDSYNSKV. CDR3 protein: CATWDGNWTTGWFKIF. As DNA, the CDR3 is TGTGCCACCTGGGACGGGAATTGGACCACTGGTTGGTTCAAGATATTT.

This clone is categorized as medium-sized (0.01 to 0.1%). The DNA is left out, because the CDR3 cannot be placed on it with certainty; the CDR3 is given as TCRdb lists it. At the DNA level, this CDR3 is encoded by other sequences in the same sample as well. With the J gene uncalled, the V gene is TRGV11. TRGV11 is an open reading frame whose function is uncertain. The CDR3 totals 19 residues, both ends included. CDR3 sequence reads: CTTVPAGLGPRAPGWFKIF.

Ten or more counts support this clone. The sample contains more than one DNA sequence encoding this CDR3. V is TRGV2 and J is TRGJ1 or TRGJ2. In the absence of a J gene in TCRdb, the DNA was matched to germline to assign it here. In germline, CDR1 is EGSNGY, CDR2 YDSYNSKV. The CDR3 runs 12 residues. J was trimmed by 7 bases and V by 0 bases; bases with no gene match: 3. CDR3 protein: CATWDGLYKKLF. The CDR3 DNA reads TGTGCCACCTGGGACGGGTTGTATAAGAAACTCTTT.

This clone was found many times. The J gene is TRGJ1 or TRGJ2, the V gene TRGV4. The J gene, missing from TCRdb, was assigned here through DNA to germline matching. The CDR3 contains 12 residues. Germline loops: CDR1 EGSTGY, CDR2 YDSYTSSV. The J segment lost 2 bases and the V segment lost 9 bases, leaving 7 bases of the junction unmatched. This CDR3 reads CATLTDYYKKLF. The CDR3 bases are TGTGCCACCCTAACGGATTATTATAAGAAACTCTTT.

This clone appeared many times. CDR3 sequence: CATWDGPLRDYKKLF. The CDR3 DNA is TGTGCCACCTGGGACGGGCCTTTAAGAGATTATAAGAAACTCTTT. The chain couples TRGV2 to TRGJ1 or TRGJ2. The J gene, absent from TCRdb, was called here by matching the DNA to germline. The ends lost 0 bases at V and 5 bases at J; junction bases unmatched: 10. The CDR3 covers 15 residues. Germline loops: CDR1 EGSNGY, CDR2 YDSYNSKV.

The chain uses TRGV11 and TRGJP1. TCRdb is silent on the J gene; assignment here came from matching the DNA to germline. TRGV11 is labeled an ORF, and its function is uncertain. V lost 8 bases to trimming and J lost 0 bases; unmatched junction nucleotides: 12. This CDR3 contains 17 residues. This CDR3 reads CACWTRGGDTTGWFKIF. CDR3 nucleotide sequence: TGTGCCTGCTGGACTCGCGGGGGGGATACCACTGGTTGGTTCAAGATATTT.

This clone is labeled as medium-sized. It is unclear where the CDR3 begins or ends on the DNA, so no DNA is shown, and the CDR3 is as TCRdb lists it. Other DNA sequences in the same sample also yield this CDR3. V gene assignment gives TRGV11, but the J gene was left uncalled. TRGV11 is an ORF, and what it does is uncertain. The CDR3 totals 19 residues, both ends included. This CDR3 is CTTVPAGLGPPETGWFKIF.

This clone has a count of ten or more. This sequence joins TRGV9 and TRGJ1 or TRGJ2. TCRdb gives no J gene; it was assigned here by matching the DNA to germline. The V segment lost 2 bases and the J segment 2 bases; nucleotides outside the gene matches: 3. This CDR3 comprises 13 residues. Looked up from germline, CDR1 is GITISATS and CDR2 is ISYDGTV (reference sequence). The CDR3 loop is CALWEGHYYKKLF. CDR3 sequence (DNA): TGTGCCTTGTGGGAGGGACATTATTATAAGAAACTCTTT.